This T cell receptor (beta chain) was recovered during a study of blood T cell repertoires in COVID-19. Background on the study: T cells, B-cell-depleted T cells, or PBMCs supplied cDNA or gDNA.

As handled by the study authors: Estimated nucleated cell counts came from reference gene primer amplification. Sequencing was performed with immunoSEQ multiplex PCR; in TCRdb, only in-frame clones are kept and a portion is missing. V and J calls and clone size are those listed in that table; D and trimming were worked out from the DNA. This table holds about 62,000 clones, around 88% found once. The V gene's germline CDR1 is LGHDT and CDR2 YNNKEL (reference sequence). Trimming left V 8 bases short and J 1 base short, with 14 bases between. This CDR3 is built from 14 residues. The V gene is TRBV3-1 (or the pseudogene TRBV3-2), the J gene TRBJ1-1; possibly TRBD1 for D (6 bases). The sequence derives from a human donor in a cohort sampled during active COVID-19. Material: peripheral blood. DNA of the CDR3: TGTGCCAGCGGTTTAGGGGGAAGGAACACTGAAGCTTTCTTT. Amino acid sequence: CASGLGGRNTEAFF.